The rows below give T cell receptor beta chains drawn from one sample of a study of blood T cell repertoires in COVID-19. The method was immunoSEQ multiplex PCR; TCRdb's version includes in-frame clones alone and lacks a portion of them. The data hold 150,000 to 200,000 clones, with 78% observed a single time. Source material: peripheral blood. These receptors were collected from a woman at least 80 years old with active or convalescent COVID-19. The CDR3 runs from the conserved cysteine through the conserved F or W. D genes are given only for firm matches. The size of a clone is reported for some rows only, either as once, few or many, or as a class for expanded clones.

CDR3nt,CDR3aa,v_gene,d_gene,abundance,j_gene
TGTGCCAGCGAAACAGGAACCTACGAGCAGTACTTC,CASETGTYEQYF,TRBV7-9,.,.,TRBJ2-7
TGCGCCAGCAGACCTCGACAGACCTCCTACGAGCAGTACTTC,CASRPRQTSYEQYF,TRBV5-1,.,once,TRBJ2-7
TGTGCCAGCAGCTTGGATCCAGGGGCCTCCTACGAGCAGTACTTC,CASSLDPGASYEQYF,TRBV5-4,.,.,TRBJ2-7
TGTGCCAGCAGCTTGGAGACCCTACGCAGGGCTGGTTCACCCCTCCACTTT,CASSLETLRRAGSPLHF,TRBV5-6,.,.,TRBJ1-6
TGTGCCATCAGCCTAACAGGGGCCAATTCACCCCTCCACTTT,CAISLTGANSPLHF,TRBV10-3,TRBD1,.,TRBJ1-6
TGTGCCAGCAGCAAACAGGGGAACTATGGCTACACCTTC,CASSKQGNYGYTF,TRBV28,TRBD1,.,TRBJ1-2
TGTGCCAGTAGTATAGGGGCTTCTGGGGCCAACGTCCTGACTTTC,CASSIGASGANVLTF,TRBV19,.,once,TRBJ2-6
TGTGCCAGCAGCTTGGTCGGGCCTAGCGGGGCATACATTCAGTACTTC,CASSLVGPSGAYIQYF,TRBV5-4,TRBD2,.,TRBJ2-4
TGTGCCAGCAGCAAGGGACTAGCGGGGACGAACACCGGGGAGCTGTTTTTT,CASSKGLAGTNTGELFF,TRBV5-4,TRBD2,.,TRBJ2-2
TGTGCCAGCAGCTTGGTACTAGATGAAAAACTGTTTTTT,CASSLVLDEKLFF,TRBV5-6,.,.,TRBJ1-4
TGTGCCAGCAGTGAAGCCTCGGGTGAGGGGGGGGGCACAGATACGCAGTATTTT,CASSEASGEGGGTDTQYF,TRBV2,.,.,TRBJ2-3
TGTGCCAGCAGTTTTTCGGTTGTAGCGGGGGGCACAGATACGCAGTATTTT,CASSFSVVAGGTDTQYF,TRBV6-2/TRBV6-3,TRBD2,few,TRBJ2-3
TGTGCCAGCAGCCCAAGGGACAGGCACAGCACAGATACGCAGTATTTT,CASSPRDRHSTDTQYF,TRBV9,TRBD1,once,TRBJ2-3
TGTGCTAGTGGTTTGGTACATTCCGGGAGGGGGTACACAGATACGCAGTATTTT,CASGLVHSGRGYTDTQYF,TRBV12-5,TRBD2,few,TRBJ2-3
TGCGCCAGCAGCTTGGGCGGAGGGGGCGCGGACACTGAAGCTTTCTTT,CASSLGGGGADTEAFF,TRBV5-1,TRBD1,.,TRBJ1-1
TGTGCCAGCAGCACATTTAGCAATCAGCCCCAGCATTTT,CASSTFSNQPQHF,TRBV21-1,.,.,TRBJ1-5
TGTGCCAGCAGACGACTAGCGGGGGGCCAATATGAGCAGTTCTTC,CASRRLAGGQYEQFF,TRBV27,TRBD2,.,TRBJ2-1
TGCGCCAGCAGCCGGACATTAGCGGGGCCAGAGACCCAGTACTTC,CASSRTLAGPETQYF,TRBV5-1,TRBD2,.,TRBJ2-5
TGCGCCAGCAGCTTGGGACTAGCGGGGGCTTTCAATGAGCAGTTCTTC,CASSLGLAGAFNEQFF,TRBV5-1,TRBD2,.,TRBJ2-1
TGTGCCAGCAGCAAAGGATTAAAGTCCGAGAGAGGGGGCCCAGATACGCAGTATTTT,CASSKGLKSERGGPDTQYF,TRBV21-1,.,.,TRBJ2-3
TGTGCCAGCACCCCACAGCTCGCAAACACCATATATTTT,CASTPQLANTIYF,TRBV6-2/TRBV6-3,.,.,TRBJ1-3
TGCAGTGCTAGACTCTTCGAGCGCCAGTTCTTC,CSARLFERQFF,TRBV20-1,.,.,TRBJ2-1
TGTGCCAGCAGTTCCGGACTAGCTCCCCCCTTCTACGAGCAGTACTTC,CASSSGLAPPFYEQYF,TRBV27,TRBD2,few,TRBJ2-7
TGTGCCAGCAGCCCGACTAGCGGGGGGGCTTGGGAGACCCAGTACTTC,CASSPTSGGAWETQYF,TRBV3-1/TRBV3-2,TRBD2,.,TRBJ2-5
TGTGCCAGCAGCAAGACAGGGGACCTTCAGCCCCAGCATTTT,CASSKTGDLQPQHF,TRBV21-1,.,.,TRBJ1-5
TGTGCCCTACGACGGACAGGGGGAACCGGGGAGCTGTTTTTT,CALRRTGGTGELFF,TRBV30,TRBD1,.,TRBJ2-2
TGTGCCAGCAGCCCAAACGGCGTAGCTGCAGATACGCAGTATTTT,CASSPNGVAADTQYF,TRBV7-3,.,few,TRBJ2-3
TGTGCCAGCAGCCAAATAACAGATACGCAGTATTTT,CASSQITDTQYF,TRBV3-1/TRBV3-2,.,.,TRBJ2-3
TGTGCCAGCAAGGGGGACAGGCCCTACGAGCAGTACTTC,CASKGDRPYEQYF,TRBV3-1/TRBV3-2,TRBD1,.,TRBJ2-7
TGCGCCAGCAGCCCGGACAGGGTTGCCACTGAAGCTTTCTTT,CASSPDRVATEAFF,TRBV5-1,TRBD1,.,TRBJ1-1
TGCGCCAGCAGCCCCCGAGCGGGGACCCTATTCACAGATACGCAGTATTTT,CASSPRAGTLFTDTQYF,TRBV4-1,TRBD2,once,TRBJ2-3
TGTGCCAGCAGTTCCAGGACAGGGGGCTCCTACGAGCAGTACTTC,CASSSRTGGSYEQYF,TRBV2,TRBD1,few,TRBJ2-7